The subject of this entry is one T cell receptor beta chain. This clone was detected only a few times. Its specific antigen is unknown. Per-nucleotide qualities are absent, and no much larger clonotype sits a single base away. For sequencing of the TCRbeta CDR3 region, genomic DNA was extracted from the sorted cells. The immunoSEQ Assay was used to sequence the TCRbeta CDR3 regions. This is the immuneACCESS table as TCRdb keeps it, with only in-frame sequences that have V and J called. A part of the clones is gone; compared with another copy, unresolved V genes explain less than half, and the rest is unexplained. The sample has over 150,000 clones on record, 85% to 95% of them singletons. Together, the top ten hold about 0.3% of the sample. Patients with a history of autoimmune disease or receiving systemic immunosuppression were excluded from the trial. In every dose cohort, peripheral blood was drawn for TCR sequencing at baseline, cycle 4 day 1, and cycle 7 day 1. The samples were taken from a phase I, first-in-human, multicenter, open-label dose-escalation trial of ivuxolimab. Adults with locally advanced or metastatic head and neck squamous cell, hepatocellular, melanoma or renal cell carcinoma were enrolled in the trial. Before TCR sequencing, CD4+ and CD8+ T cells were separately sorted from peripheral blood.

The data were taken from a study of OX40 agonist ivuxolimab in advanced cancers. Describing the broader study: Ivuxolimab, which targeted the costimulatory receptor OX40 (CD134), was an agonistic, fully human IgG2 monoclonal antibody. Intravenous ivuxolimab was administered to patients every 2 weeks at six dose levels: 0.01, 0.1, 0.3, 1.5, 3 and 10 mg/kg. Among the roughly 50 dose-escalation patients, about 19 had hepatocellular carcinoma, approximately 15 melanoma, 9 renal cell carcinoma and 9 head and neck cancer. In the dose-escalation cohort, around four fifths of patients were male, and the mean age was roughly 60 years, with a range of 23 to 79. Patients were allowed to have had prior anti-PD-1, anti-PD-L1 or anti-CTLA-4 therapy, and approximately 40% of the dose-escalation patients had been treated with checkpoint inhibitors. Partial responses occurred in three dose-escalation patients: two with cutaneous melanoma and one with hepatocellular carcinoma. The point of sequencing TCRbeta in the periphery was to test whether ivuxolimab changed TCR sequence diversity and drove clonal T-cell expansion. The paper covers the monotherapy dose-escalation part of the phase I ivuxolimab trial, which included N ≈ 54 patients.

The study at large found these results: At doses of 0.1 to 3.0 mg/kg, clonal expansion of both CD4+ and CD8+ blood T cells was observed from baseline to week 6. Low levels of normalized T-cell clonal expansion were also seen in some patients who did not respond. Antigen specificity was not determined for the clonally expanded peripheral T cells. After ivuxolimab, expanded clones were on average more numerous among CD8+ T cells than among CD4+ T cells. In the 0.1-3.0 mg/kg groups, partial responders had among the lowest normalized peripheral clonal expansion, particularly in CD8+ T cells.

Sequences KGHSH (CDR1) and LQKENI (CDR2) are obtained from the germline V gene. V was cut back by 5 bases and J by 9 bases, leaving a gap of 11 bases between them. From its cysteine to its phenylalanine, the CDR3 spans 12 amino acids. The kept DNA is CDR3 alone, 36 bases in frame from the first base. The TCR sequence derives from an adult with an advanced solid tumor such as melanoma, head and neck, liver or kidney cancer. This chain is built from TRBV18 and TRBJ2-1; perhaps TRBD2 is the D gene, with 5 bases matching. The specimen was CD4+ or CD8+ T cells sorted from blood, collected in a trial of the OX40 agonist ivuxolimab. Here the CDR3 is given as CASSTGIGEQFF. Here is the DNA: TGTGCCAGCTCAACGGGGATCGGTGAGCAGTTCTTC.